These 12 T cell receptor beta chains were all obtained from the same sample, sequenced in a study of blood T cell repertoires in COVID-19. Profiled with immunoSEQ multiplex PCR; TCRdb holds only in-frame clones, not every one. The sample comprises 120,000 or so clones, more than 70% of which are singletons, and more than 1.5% rests with the top ten. Specimen: peripheral blood. These receptors were collected from a human donor in a cohort sampled during active COVID-19.

This rearrangement joins TRBV25-1 to TRBJ2-3; D gene uncertain. Germline V gives CDR1 MGHDK, CDR2 SYGVNS. The length of the CDR3 is 14 residues. With 4 bases removed from V and 2 bases from J, the gap between germline ends came to 10 bases. The CDR3, as DNA: TGTGCCAGCAGTGCCCACGGAGTCACAGATACGCAGTATTTT. Translation gives CASSAHGVTDTQYF.

In this sample, this clone turned up once. This chain joins TRBV6-2 or TRBV6-3 and TRBJ2-2, with TRBD2 identical over 7 bases. The germline gives CDR1 MNHEY, CDR2 SVGEGT. V shed 6 bases, J shed 4 bases, and the junction held 11 bases outside the gene matches. The CDR3 sequence is 16 residues long. CDR3: CASSGRRGEVTGELFF. CDR3 bases: TGTGCCAGCAGCGGCAGACGGGGGGAGGTCACCGGGGAGCTGTTTTTT.

The sample holds one count of this clone. V is TRBV6-2 or TRBV6-3 and J is TRBJ1-1, with D unclear. The CDR3 is 13 residues long. Germline V gene lookup returns CDR1 MNHEY and CDR2 SVGEGT. Trimming removed 2 bases from V and 8 bases from J, with 12 bases in between. CDR3 sequence: CASSYRDQSEAFF. DNA for the CDR3: TGTGCCAGCAGTTACCGTGATCAGTCCGAAGCTTTCTTT.

This clone was found a few times. The gene calls are TRBV19 and TRBJ2-1, with a weak D call TRBD1 (5 bases). Germline CDR1 is LNHDA and CDR2 is SQIVND (reference sequence). Trimming left V 5 bases short and J 5 bases short, with 7 bases between. The CDR3 contains 12 residues. DNA of the CDR3: TGTGCCAGTAGTCCAGGGAACAATGAGCAGTTCTTC. It is translated as CASSPGNNEQFF.

J is TRBJ1-1 and V is TRBV5-1, with D unresolved. There are 15 residues in the CDR3. V dropped 0 bases and J dropped 2 bases, with 11 bases sitting between them. CDR1 is SGHRS and CDR2 is YFSETQ in the germline V gene. CDR3 bases: TGCGCCAGCAGCTTGGCCAATCCCCATAACACTGAAGCTTTCTTT. Its protein product is CASSLANPHNTEAFF.

The rearrangement links TRBV5-4 to TRBJ2-1; D ambiguous. V shed 2 bases and J shed 6 bases, with 15 bases lying between them. The CDR3 consists of 15 residues. Germline-derived CDR1 and CDR2 are SGHNT and YYREEE (reference sequence). CDR3 DNA: TGTGCCAGCAGCTTTAGTCTCGCTCGTGGCAATGAGCAGTTCTTC. It encodes CASSFSLARGNEQFF.

This chain links TRBV18 with TRBJ1-1, with D tentatively TRBD1 (5 bases). CDR1 is KGHSH and CDR2 is LQKENI in the germline V gene. This CDR3 has 13 amino acids. The germline V and J ends were trimmed by 8 bases and 0 bases, with 10 bases remaining between them. The CDR3 DNA follows: TGTGCCAGCACCGACAGCCTGAACACTGAAGCTTTCTTT. It encodes CASTDSLNTEAFF.

This clone was seen only once. The same CDR3 arises from other DNA sequences in this sample as well. The V gene is TRBV19, the J gene TRBJ1-1, with TRBD1 as a possible D gene (5 bases). Germline CDR1 and CDR2: LNHDA and SQIVND (reference sequence). The V end was cut by 3 bases, the J end by 0 bases, with 11 bases between. There are 15 residues in the CDR3. As DNA, the CDR3 is TGTGCCAGTAGTATGGGCCGGGGGTTGAACACTGAAGCTTTCTTT. Amino acid sequence: CASSMGRGLNTEAFF.

The chain combines TRBV12-3 or TRBV12-4 with TRBJ2-7; no firm D call. The CDR3 totals 12 residues. Trimming stripped 6 bases from V and 6 bases from J, with 12 bases between. This CDR3 reads CASSPRFAEQYF. The CDR3 nucleotides are TGTGCCAGCAGCCCCAGGTTTGCCGAGCAGTACTTC.

The CDR3 protein is CASSLFGDYEQYF. The DNA of the CDR3 is TGTGCCAGCAGCTTATTCGGAGACTACGAGCAGTACTTC. The rearrangement joins TRBV11-2 to TRBJ2-7; D is unclear. Germline V gene lookup returns CDR1 SGHAT and CDR2 FQNNGV. This CDR3 spans 13 amino acids. Trimming removed 2 bases from V and 3 bases from J, with 8 bases in between.

The chain links TRBV2 to TRBJ2-1; 10 bases are shared with TRBD2. CDR1 SNHLY and CDR2 FYNNEI come from the germline V gene. The CDR3 runs 14 residues. The J segment lost 8 bases and the V segment lost 7 bases, leaving 8 bases of the junction unmatched. The CDR3 region has the DNA TGTGCCAGCAACGGGCTAGCGGGGGTGGATGAGCAGTTCTTC. Its protein product is CASNGLAGVDEQFF.

The chain has TRBV2 and TRBJ2-7; 10 bases align to TRBD1. CDR3 length: 15 amino acids. CDR1 and CDR2 from the germline V gene are SNHLY and FYNNEI. The J segment lost 7 bases and the V segment lost 6 bases, leaving 12 bases of the junction unmatched. Written as DNA, the CDR3 is TGTGCCAGCAGGAACCGACAGGGGGCTCTAGGGGAGCAGTACTTC. Protein: CASRNRQGALGEQYF.